The clone carrying this TCR beta chain was seen only once. Its target is unknown. Produced via immunoSEQ multiplex PCR; TCRdb's table is partial and in-frame only. The repertoire consists of about 100,000 clones, with more than 85% occurring once and the leading ten covering about 0.95%. Trimming removed 3 bases from V and 2 bases from J, with 13 bases in between. The CDR3 loop spans 15 amino acids. From germline, CDR1 is SEHNR and CDR2 FQNEAQ (reference sequence). The data were obtained in a study of graft-versus-host responses after intestinal transplantation. Overall study: All recipients were transplanted with multivisceral, liver-intestinal, or isolated intestinal grafts.

Points from the study as a whole: Recipient bone marrow held GvH clones, some seen earlier in ileum or blood.

This rearrangement joins TRBV7-9 to TRBJ1-2; possible D gene TRBD1, 6 bases. This TCR came from a human donor who was the organ donor for an intestinal transplant. The sequenced sample was unstimulated CD4+ T cells sorted from spleen or lymph node cells, obtained before transplant. The CDR3 region has the DNA TGTGCCAGCAGCTTTGACAGGCCCCTAAACTATGGCTACACCTTC. Protein sequence: CASSFDRPLNYGYTF.